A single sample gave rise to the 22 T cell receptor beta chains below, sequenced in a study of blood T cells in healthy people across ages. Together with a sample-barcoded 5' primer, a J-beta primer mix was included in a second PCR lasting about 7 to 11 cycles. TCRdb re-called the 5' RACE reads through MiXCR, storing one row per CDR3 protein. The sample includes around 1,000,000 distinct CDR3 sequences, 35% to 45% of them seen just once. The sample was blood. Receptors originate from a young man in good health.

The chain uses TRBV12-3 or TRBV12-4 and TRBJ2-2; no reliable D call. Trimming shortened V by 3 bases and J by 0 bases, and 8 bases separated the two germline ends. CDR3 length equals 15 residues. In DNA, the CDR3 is TGTGCCAGCAGTTTTCAGCCAGCGAACACCGGGGAGCTGTTTTTT. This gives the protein CASSFQPANTGELFF.

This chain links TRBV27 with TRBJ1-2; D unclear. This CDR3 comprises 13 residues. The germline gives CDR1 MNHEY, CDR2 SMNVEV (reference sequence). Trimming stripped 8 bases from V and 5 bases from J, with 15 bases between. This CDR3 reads CASGPGGSYGYTF. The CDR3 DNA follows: TGTGCCAGCGGTCCCGGAGGGAGTTATGGCTACACCTTC.

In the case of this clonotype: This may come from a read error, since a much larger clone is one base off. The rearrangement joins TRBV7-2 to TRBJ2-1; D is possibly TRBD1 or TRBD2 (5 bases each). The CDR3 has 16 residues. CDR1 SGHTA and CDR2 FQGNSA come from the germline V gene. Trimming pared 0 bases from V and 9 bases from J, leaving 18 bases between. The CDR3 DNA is TGTGCCAGCAGCTTAGCTTCCGGGGCAGAGATAAGTGAGCAGTTCTTC. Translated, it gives CASSLASGAEISEQFF.

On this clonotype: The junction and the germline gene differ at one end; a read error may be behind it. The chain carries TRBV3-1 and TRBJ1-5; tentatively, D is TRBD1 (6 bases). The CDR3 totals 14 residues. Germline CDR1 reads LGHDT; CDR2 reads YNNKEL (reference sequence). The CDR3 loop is CASSFKGGNQSQHF. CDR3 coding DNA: TGTGCCAGCAGTTTCAAGGGGGGAAATCAGTCCCAGCATTTT.

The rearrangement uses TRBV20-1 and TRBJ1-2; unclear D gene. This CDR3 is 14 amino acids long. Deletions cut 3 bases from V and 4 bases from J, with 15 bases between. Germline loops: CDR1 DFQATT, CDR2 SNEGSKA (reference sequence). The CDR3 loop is CSASNPLESYGYTF. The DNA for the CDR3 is TGCAGTGCTAGTAATCCCCTAGAGAGCTATGGCTACACCTTC.

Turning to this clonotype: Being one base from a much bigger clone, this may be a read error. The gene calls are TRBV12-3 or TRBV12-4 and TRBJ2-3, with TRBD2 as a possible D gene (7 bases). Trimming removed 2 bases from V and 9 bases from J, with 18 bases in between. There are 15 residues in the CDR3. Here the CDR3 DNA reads TGTGCCAGCAGTTTAAACGGGGGGCGCGGAGAGACGCAGTATTTT. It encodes CASSLNGGRGETQYF.

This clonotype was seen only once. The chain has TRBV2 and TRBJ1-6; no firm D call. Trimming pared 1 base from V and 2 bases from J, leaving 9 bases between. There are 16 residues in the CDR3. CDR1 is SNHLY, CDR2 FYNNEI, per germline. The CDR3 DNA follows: TGTGCCAGCAGTGAAGGGAGTACAACCTATAATTCACCCCTCCACTTT. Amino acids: CASSEGSTTYNSPLHF.

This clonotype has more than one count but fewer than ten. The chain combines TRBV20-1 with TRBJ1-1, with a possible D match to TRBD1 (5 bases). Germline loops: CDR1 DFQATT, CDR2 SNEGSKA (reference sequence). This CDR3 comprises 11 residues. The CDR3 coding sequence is TGCTGCACGGTGGGGCGGGCTGAAGCTTTCTTT. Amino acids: CCTVGRAEAFF.

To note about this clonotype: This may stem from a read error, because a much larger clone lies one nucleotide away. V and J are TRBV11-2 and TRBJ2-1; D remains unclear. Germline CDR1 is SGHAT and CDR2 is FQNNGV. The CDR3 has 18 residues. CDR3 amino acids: CASSLPPQLFSSHNEQFF. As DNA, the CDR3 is TGTGCCAGCAGCCTTCCCCCACAGTTATTCAGCTCCCACAATGAGCAGTTCTTC. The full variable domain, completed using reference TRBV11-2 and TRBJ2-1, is EAGVAQSPRYKIIEKRQSVAFWCNPISGHATLYWYQQILGQGPKLLIQFQNNGVVDDSQLPKDRFSAERLKGVDSTLKIQPAKLEDSAVYLCASSLPPQLFSSHNEQFFGPGTRLTVL.

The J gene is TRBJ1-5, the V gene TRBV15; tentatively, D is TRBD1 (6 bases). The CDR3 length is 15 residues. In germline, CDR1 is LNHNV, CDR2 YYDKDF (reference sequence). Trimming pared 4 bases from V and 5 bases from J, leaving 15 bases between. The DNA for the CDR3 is TGTGCCACCAGCATAAGTGACAGGCCCTATCAGCCCCAGCATTTT. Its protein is CATSISDRPYQPQHF.

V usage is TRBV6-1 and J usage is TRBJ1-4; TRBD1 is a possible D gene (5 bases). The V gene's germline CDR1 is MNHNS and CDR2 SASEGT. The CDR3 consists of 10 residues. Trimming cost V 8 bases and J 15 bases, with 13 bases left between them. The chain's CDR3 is CASGDGILFF. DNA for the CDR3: TGTGCCAGCGGGGACGGTATTTTGTTTTTT.

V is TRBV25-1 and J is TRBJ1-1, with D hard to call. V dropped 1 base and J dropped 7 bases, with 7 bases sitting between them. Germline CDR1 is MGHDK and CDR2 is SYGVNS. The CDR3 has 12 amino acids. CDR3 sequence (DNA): TGTGCCAGCAGTGAATTCGGCAGTGAAGCTTTCTTT. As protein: CASSEFGSEAFF.

The CDR3 DNA follows: TGCGCCAGCAGCCGTCTCCCGATAGAAACGCAAGAGACCCAGTACTTC. This encodes CASSRLPIETQETQYF. The chain carries TRBV4-1 and TRBJ2-5, with unresolved D. The CDR3 runs 16 residues. V dropped 4 bases and J dropped 2 bases, with 17 bases sitting between them. Germline CDR1 MGHRA, CDR2 YSYEKL.

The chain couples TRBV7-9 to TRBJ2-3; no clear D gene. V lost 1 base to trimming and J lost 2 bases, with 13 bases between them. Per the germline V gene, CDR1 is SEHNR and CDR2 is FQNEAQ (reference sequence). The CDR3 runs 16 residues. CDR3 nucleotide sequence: TGTGCCAGCAGCTTAGGGGGTCAGGTCCACACAGATACGCAGTATTTT. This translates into CASSLGGQVHTDTQYF.

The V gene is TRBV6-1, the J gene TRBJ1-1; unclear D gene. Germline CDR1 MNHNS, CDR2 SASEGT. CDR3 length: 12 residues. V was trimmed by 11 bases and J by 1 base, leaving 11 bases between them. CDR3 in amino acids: CAGNNGNTEAFF. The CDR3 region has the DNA TGTGCCGGCAATAACGGGAACACTGAAGCTTTCTTT.

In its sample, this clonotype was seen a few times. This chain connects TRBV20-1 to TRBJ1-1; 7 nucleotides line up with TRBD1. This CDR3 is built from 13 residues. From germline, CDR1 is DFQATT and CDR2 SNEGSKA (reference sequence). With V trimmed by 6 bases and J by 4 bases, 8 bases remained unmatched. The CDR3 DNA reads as TGCAGTGCGGGGGGAGACAGGGCCACTGAAGCTTTCTTT. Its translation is CSAGGDRATEAFF.

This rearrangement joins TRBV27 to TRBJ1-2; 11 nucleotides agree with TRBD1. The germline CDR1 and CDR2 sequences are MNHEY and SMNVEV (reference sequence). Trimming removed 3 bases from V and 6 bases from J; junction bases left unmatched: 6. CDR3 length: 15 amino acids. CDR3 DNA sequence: TGTGCCAGCAGTTTCCAGGACAGGGGGCGGGATGGCTACACCTTC. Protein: CASSFQDRGRDGYTF.

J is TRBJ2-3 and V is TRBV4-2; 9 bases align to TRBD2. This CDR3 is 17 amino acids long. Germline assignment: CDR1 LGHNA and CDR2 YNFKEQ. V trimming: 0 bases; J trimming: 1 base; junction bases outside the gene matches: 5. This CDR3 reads CASSQDFKRGGTDTQYF. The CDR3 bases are TGTGCCAGCAGCCAAGATTTCAAGCGGGGGGGCACAGATACGCAGTATTTT.

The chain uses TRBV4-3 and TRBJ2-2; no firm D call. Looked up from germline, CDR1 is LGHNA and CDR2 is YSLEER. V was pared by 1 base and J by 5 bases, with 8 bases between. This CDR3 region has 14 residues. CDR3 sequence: CASSQVVLTGELFF. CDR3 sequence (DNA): TGCGCCAGCAGCCAAGTAGTTCTTACCGGGGAGCTGTTTTTT.

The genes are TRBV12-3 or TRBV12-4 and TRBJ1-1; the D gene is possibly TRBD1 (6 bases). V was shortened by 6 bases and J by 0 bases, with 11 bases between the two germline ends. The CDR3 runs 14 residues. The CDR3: CASRGTGLNTEAFF. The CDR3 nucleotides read TGTGCCAGCAGGGGTACAGGGCTGAACACTGAAGCTTTCTTT.

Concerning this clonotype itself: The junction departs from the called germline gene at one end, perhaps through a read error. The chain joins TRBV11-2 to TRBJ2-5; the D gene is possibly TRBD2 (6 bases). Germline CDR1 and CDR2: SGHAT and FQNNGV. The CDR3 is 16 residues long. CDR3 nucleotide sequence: TGTGCCAGCAGCTCCCAGGGTCGGGGGAACCAAGGGACCCAGTACTTC. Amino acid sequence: CASSSQGRGNQGTQYF.

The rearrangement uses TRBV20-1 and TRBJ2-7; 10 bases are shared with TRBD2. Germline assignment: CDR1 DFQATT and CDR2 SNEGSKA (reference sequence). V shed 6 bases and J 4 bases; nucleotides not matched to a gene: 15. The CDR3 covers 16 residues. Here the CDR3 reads CSAEEQLAGVKYEQYF. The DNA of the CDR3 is TGCAGTGCCGAGGAACAGCTAGCGGGAGTTAAATACGAGCAGTACTTC.